These 18 T cell receptor beta chains came from one sample sequenced in a study of cytomegalovirus exposure and HLA in healthy donors. Vbeta (60) and Jbeta (13) primers were used in the PCR. TCRdb's copy holds only in-frame clones and misses some; the assay was immunoSEQ multiplex PCR. This table holds tens of thousands of clones, around 78% found once. Specimen: PBMCs. These receptors were taken from a man aged 35-49 years in good health and CMV-seronegative.

This chain connects TRBV4-2 to TRBJ2-5; 7 bases are shared with TRBD2. The J call may be incorrect, as the DNA end agrees better with TRBJ2-7. Germline-derived CDR1 and CDR2 are LGHNA and YNFKEQ. CDR3 size: 19 residues. CDR3 loop: CASSQGRHLGRGNAYEQYF. Written as DNA, the CDR3 is TGTGCCAGCAGCCAAGGGAGGCATTTGGGGCGGGGGAACGCCTACGAGCAGTACTTC.

This clone has just one count. The chain has TRBV5-5 and TRBJ2-5, with TRBD2 matching over 7 bases. V was pared by 0 bases and J by 4 bases, with 9 bases of the junction left unmatched. This CDR3 has 16 residues. Germline CDR1 SGHKS, CDR2 YYEKEE (reference sequence). Written as DNA, the CDR3 is TGTGCCAGCAGCTTGGGTCCGAGACTAGCCGGAGAGACCCAGTACTTC. It translates to CASSLGPRLAGETQYF.

The chain recombines TRBV29-1 with TRBJ2-2, with a possible D match to TRBD1 (6 bases). This CDR3 region has 13 residues. V gave up 8 bases and J gave up 6 bases, with 16 bases separating them. Germline values: CDR1 SQVTM, CDR2 ANQGSEA. The chain's CDR3 is CSTKDRDAGELFF. The CDR3 region has the DNA TGCAGCACAAAGGACAGAGATGCCGGGGAGCTGTTTTTT.

The chain uses TRBV19 and TRBJ2-5, with TRBD2 identical over 7 bases. The CDR3 runs to 17 residues. V shed 0 bases and J 2 bases; nucleotides not matched to a gene: 9. Germline V lookup: CDR1 LNHDA, CDR2 SQIVND (reference sequence). The CDR3 is CASSIDRGSGSQETQYF. The CDR3 nucleotides are TGTGCCAGTAGTATAGATCGGGGTAGCGGGTCTCAAGAGACCCAGTACTTC.

This chain joins TRBV7-3 and TRBJ2-7, with D uncertain. V dropped 4 bases and J dropped 2 bases, with 12 bases sitting between them. CDR3 length equals 14 residues. Germline CDR1 is SGHTA and CDR2 is FQGTGA. The CDR3 DNA sequence: TGTGCCAGCAGCTCCTACCTTAGCCCCTACGAGCAGTACTTC. Translating it yields CASSSYLSPYEQYF.

The gene calls are TRBV4-3 and TRBJ2-1; 12 bases map to TRBD2. This CDR3 has 18 amino acids. Germline CDR1 and CDR2: LGHNA and YSLEER. The J segment lost 4 bases and the V segment lost 0 bases, leaving 7 bases of the junction unmatched. The CDR3, as DNA: TGCGCCAGCAGCCAAGAGGTGCCTAGCGGGAGGGGTTACAATGAGCAGTTCTTC. It specifies CASSQEVPSGRGYNEQFF.

V and J are TRBV4-1 and TRBJ2-1, with TRBD2 matching over 8 bases. The V gene's germline CDR1 is MGHRA and CDR2 YSYEKL. The CDR3 is 16 residues long. Trimming took 3 bases from V and 9 from J; bases not matched to a gene: 13. DNA of the CDR3: TGCGCCAGCAGCCAGCTTTCGAGCGGGAGATCCGGTGAGCAGTTCTTC. Protein sequence: CASSQLSSGRSGEQFF.

The chain combines TRBV6-5 with TRBJ2-3; D perhaps matches TRBD1 (6 bases). This CDR3 is 16 amino acids long. The germline V gene has CDR1 MNHEY and CDR2 SVGAGI. Trimming cost V 4 bases and J 2 bases, with 16 bases left between them. The CDR3 DNA is TGTGCCAGCAGTTCCATAACAGGGAGTTCCACAGATACGCAGTATTTT. Encoded protein: CASSSITGSSTDTQYF.

The V and J genes are TRBV4-2 and TRBJ1-2; no reliable D call. V lost 0 bases and J 4 bases, leaving 15 bases between the germline ends. The CDR3 runs to 16 residues. The V gene's germline CDR1 is LGHNA and CDR2 YNFKEQ. The chain's CDR3 is CASSQDGSGLGYGYTF. CDR3 bases: TGTGCCAGCAGCCAAGATGGGTCAGGACTAGGCTATGGCTACACCTTC.

This clone was detected once. The chain has TRBV20-1 and TRBJ2-5; the D gene is possibly TRBD1 (6 bases). The germline V gene encodes CDR1 DFQATT and CDR2 SNEGSKA (reference sequence). CDR3 length: 11 residues. The CDR3 region has the DNA TGCAGCAAGGACAGACAAGAGACCCAGTACTTC. Protein sequence: CSKDRQETQYF.

A few counts support this clone. The chain is built from TRBV5-4 and TRBJ2-1; D might be TRBD2 (5 bases). The CDR3 length is 13 residues. Germline V lookup: CDR1 SGHNT, CDR2 YYREEE (reference sequence). The germline V and J ends were trimmed by 7 bases and 4 bases, with 12 bases remaining between them. The CDR3 coding sequence is TGTGCCAGCGGCCAAGGAGGATACAATGAGCAGTTCTTC. Translated, it gives CASGQGGYNEQFF. Supplemented by reference TRBV5-4 and TRBJ2-1, the full variable domain reads ETGVTQSPTHLIKTRGQQVTLRCSSQSGHNTVSWYQQALGQGPQFIFQYYREEENGRGNFPPRFSGLQFPNYSSELNVNALELDDSALYLCASGQGGYNEQFFGPGTRLTVL.

The chain joins TRBV18 to TRBJ2-7; D gene uncertain. Trimming pared 2 bases from V and 0 bases from J, leaving 8 bases between. The CDR3 has 14 residues. The V gene's germline CDR1 is KGHSH and CDR2 LQKENI. CDR3 in DNA: TGTGCCAGCTCACCATGGAACAGCTCCTACGAGCAGTACTTC. Encoded protein: CASSPWNSSYEQYF.

V is TRBV6-1 and J is TRBJ2-1; D unresolved. The CDR3 covers 13 residues. Germline assignment: CDR1 MNHNS and CDR2 SASEGT. Trimming removed 4 bases from V and 5 bases from J, with 9 bases in between. CDR3 sequence reads: CASSVWQNNEQFF. CDR3 in DNA: TGTGCCAGCAGTGTTTGGCAGAACAATGAGCAGTTCTTC.

The chain uses TRBV28 and TRBJ1-2; D possibly corresponds to TRBD1 (5 bases). Trimming took off 6 bases at V and 3 bases at J, with 11 bases between the two ends. Looked up from germline, CDR1 is MDHEN and CDR2 is SYDVKM. This CDR3 contains 13 residues. CDR3 nucleotides: TGTGCCAGCAGCGCGGGACGGGACTATGGCTACACCTTC. Its translation: CASSAGRDYGYTF.

The chain joins TRBV4-1 to TRBJ2-2; D gene ambiguous. The germline gives CDR1 MGHRA, CDR2 YSYEKL. V dropped 4 bases and J dropped 4 bases, with 13 bases sitting between them. There are 15 residues in the CDR3. Here the CDR3 reads CASSPPIGGTGELFF. The DNA of the CDR3 is TGCGCCAGCAGCCCGCCTATTGGCGGCACCGGGGAGCTGTTTTTT.

There are a few counts of this clone. The V call is TRBV20-1, the J call TRBJ2-1; D may be TRBD2 (6 bases). CDR1 is DFQATT, CDR2 SNEGSKA, per germline (reference sequence). The V end lost 3 bases, the J end lost 12 bases, and 9 bases lay between the germline ends. The CDR3 covers 10 residues. The CDR3 bases are TGCAGTGCTAGTATGGGGGGGCAGTTCTTC. Translation: CSASMGGQFF.

This clone was observed a single time. This chain joins TRBV6-5 and TRBJ2-7; weak D call: TRBD2 (6 bases). CDR1 is MNHEY and CDR2 is SVGAGI in the germline V gene. The CDR3 is 14 amino acids. V lost 6 bases and J lost 7, with 19 bases in between. The CDR3 sequence: CASSISGTGGEQYF. The CDR3 coding sequence is TGTGCCAGCAGCATATCCGGGACTGGTGGTGAGCAGTACTTC.

The chain links TRBV2 to TRBJ2-5, with 7 bases identical to TRBD2. The CDR3 spans 14 residues. V shed 2 bases, J shed 2 bases, and the junction held 2 bases outside the gene matches. From germline, CDR1 is SNHLY and CDR2 FYNNEI. This CDR3 is CASSELGGQETQYF. The CDR3 DNA reads TGTGCCAGCAGTGAACTGGGGGGGCAAGAGACCCAGTACTTC.